The 31 T cell receptor beta chains listed next were all sequenced from one sample in a study of T-cell reconstitution after alpha-beta-depleted transplantation in children. Unique molecular identifiers were incorporated when the TCRbeta library was constructed. Via MiXCR, TCRdb re-called the PCR reads, giving one row per CDR3 protein. The sample shows roughly 180,000 distinct CDR3 sequences, roughly 15% of them seen only once. Source: PBMCs from the stem cell graft donor, taken from the stem cell graft. The receptors stem from a human donor who donated a stem cell graft to a child with acute lymphoblastic leukemia.

This clonotype occurred many times. The chain recombines TRBV7-9 with TRBJ2-5; no reliable D call. With 5 bases removed from V and 4 bases from J, the gap between germline ends came to 11 bases. Germline V lookup: CDR1 SEHNR, CDR2 FQNEAQ (reference sequence). The CDR3 is made up of 13 amino acids. The CDR3 region has the DNA TGTGCCAGCAGCCGATATATTACAGAGACCCAGTACTTC. Translated: CASSRYITETQYF.

In this sample, this clonotype turned up many times. At one end, the junction sequence differs from germline, possibly due to a read error. The V gene is TRBV12-3 or TRBV12-4, the J gene TRBJ2-1; D ambiguous. The CDR3 length is 12 residues. CDR3 amino acids: CASSPVEPPGLF. DNA for the CDR3: TGTGCCAGCAGTCCCGTGGAGCCCCCTGGGCTCTTC.

Many counts were recorded for this clonotype. This chain uses TRBV5-1 with TRBJ2-3, with 8 positions matching TRBD2. The CDR3 covers 18 residues. V lost 1 base, J lost 4 bases, and 14 bases stayed unmatched. Germline CDR1 and CDR2: SGHRS and YFSETQ. DNA of the CDR3: TGCGCCAGCAGCTTGTTAATGCTGAAAGCGGGAGTCCCAGATACGCAGTATTTT. Translation gives CASSLLMLKAGVPDTQYF.

The chain uses TRBV20-1 and TRBJ2-5; D may be TRBD1 (6 bases). This CDR3 contains 15 residues. CDR1 and CDR2 (germline): DFQATT, SNEGSKA (reference sequence). Trimming shortened V by 1 base and J by 3 bases, and 15 bases separated the two germline ends. The CDR3 loop reads CSARGKGGREETQYF. In nucleotides, the CDR3 is TGCAGTGCTAGAGGAAAAGGGGGTCGGGAAGAGACCCAGTACTTC.

This clonotype has a count of ten or more. The J gene is TRBJ2-1, the V gene TRBV5-1; unclear D gene. The CDR3 is 18 residues long. Per germline, CDR1 SGHRS and CDR2 YFSETQ. The V gene lost 7 bases and the J gene lost 0 bases, with 23 bases spanning the gap. CDR3 protein: CASRYPLYGGTSYNEQFF. The CDR3 DNA reads as TGCGCCAGCCGTTACCCCTTATACGGCGGAACCTCCTACAATGAGCAGTTCTTC. Supplemented by reference TRBV5-1 and TRBJ2-1, the full variable domain reads KAGVTQTPRYLIKTRGQQVTLSCSPISGHRSVSWYQQTPGQGLQFLFEYFSETQRNKGNFPGRFSGRQFSNSRSEMNVSTLELGDSALYLCASRYPLYGGTSYNEQFFGPGTRLTVL.

This clonotype was seen ten or more times. The gene calls are TRBV7-9 and TRBJ1-1, with 9 bases matching TRBD1. V gave up 4 bases and J gave up 11 bases; unmatched junction bases: 5. There are 12 residues in the CDR3. Germline assignment: CDR1 SEHNR and CDR2 FQNEAQ (reference sequence). The CDR3 DNA reads as TGTGCCAGCAGCTACAGGGGGCTCGGGGCTTTCTTT. Its protein is CASSYRGLGAFF.

This clonotype was picked up many times. This sequence joins TRBV20-1 and TRBJ2-1; 13 bases match TRBD2. The germline V gene has CDR1 DFQATT and CDR2 SNEGSKA (reference sequence). V lost 1 base, J lost 9 bases, and 15 bases stayed unmatched. The CDR3 spans 18 residues. CDR3 protein: CSARVGLAGEGGMVEQFF. The DNA of the CDR3 is TGCAGTGCTAGAGTAGGACTAGCGGGAGAGGGGGGGATGGTTGAGCAGTTCTTC.

This clonotype was counted many times. The rearrangement joins TRBV29-1 to TRBJ1-2; 12 nucleotides align to TRBD1. The V gene end was trimmed by 8 bases and the J gene end by 2 bases; junction bases not matched to a gene: 15. CDR1 is SQVTM and CDR2 is ANQGSEA in the germline V gene. The CDR3 covers 17 residues. CDR3 in amino acids: CSSDPGTGGLMNYGYTF. CDR3 in DNA: TGCAGCTCAGACCCCGGGACAGGGGGCCTTATGAACTATGGCTACACCTTC.

This clonotype has at least ten counts. The V call is TRBV21-1, the J call TRBJ2-3; TRBD2 reflects the table's D call only, with no check against the DNA. TRBV21-1 is a pseudogene segment. The CDR3 sequence is 15 residues long. CDR3 coding DNA: TGTGCCAGCAGCAAAAGTGCCCTGGGCACAGATACGCAGTATTTT. This codes for CASSKSALGTDTQYF.

This clonotype was seen many times. This chain links TRBV11-3 with TRBJ1-1; D gene uncertain. V was trimmed by 4 bases and J by 1 base, leaving 10 bases between them. Per germline, CDR1 SGHNT and CDR2 YENEEA. The length of the CDR3 is 14 residues. The CDR3 protein is CASSWARRNTEAFF. CDR3 nucleotides: TGTGCCAGCAGCTGGGCCCGACGGAACACTGAAGCTTTCTTT.

This clonotype was counted many times. This chain links TRBV10-2 with TRBJ1-2; possible D gene TRBD1, 6 bases. The CDR3 contains 12 residues. Germline V gives CDR1 WSHSY, CDR2 SAAADI. With 4 bases removed from V and 5 bases from J, the gap between germline ends came to 8 bases. CDR3 sequence: CASSGQGYGYTF. CDR3 DNA: TGCGCCAGCAGTGGGCAGGGGTATGGCTACACCTTC.

The table lists this clonotype with many counts. This chain links TRBV10-3 with TRBJ1-1, with no clear D. CDR3 length: 16 amino acids. Germline V lookup: CDR1 ENHRY, CDR2 SYGVKD. V dropped 3 bases and J dropped 1 base, with 15 bases sitting between them. CDR3 sequence (DNA): TGTGCCATCAGTGAAAAAAGGTGGGGAGGGAACACTGAAGCTTTCTTT. Translation: CAISEKRWGGNTEAFF.

This clonotype was counted between two and nine times. The rearrangement joins TRBV5-4 to TRBJ2-7; 8 bases fit TRBD1. Germline assignment: CDR1 SGHNT and CDR2 YYREEE (reference sequence). J gave up 3 bases and V 3 bases, and 8 bases lay outside the gene matches. This CDR3 has 15 residues. CDR3 DNA: TGTGCCAGCAGCTCGGACAGGGAGAATATCTACGAGCAGTACTTC. This codes for CASSSDRENIYEQYF.

This clonotype was seen repeatedly, ten times or more. This chain's CDR3 is CSASPGTGGKGYTF. For the CDR3, the DNA is TGCAGTGCTAGCCCTGGGACAGGGGGGAAAGGCTACACCTTC. V and J are TRBV20-1 and TRBJ1-2, with TRBD1 matching 11 bases. This CDR3 has 14 residues. CDR1 DFQATT and CDR2 SNEGSKA come from the germline V gene (reference sequence). J lost 8 bases, V lost 3 bases, and 8 bases had no gene match.

This clonotype has only a few counts. The V and J genes are TRBV5-5 and TRBJ1-5; D is unresolved. Trimming left V 3 bases short and J 3 bases short, with 13 bases between. The CDR3 spans 15 residues. Per the germline V gene, CDR1 is SGHKS and CDR2 is YYEKEE (reference sequence). The CDR3: CASSSQILYNQPQHF. In nucleotides, the CDR3 is TGTGCCAGCAGCTCCCAAATCCTCTACAATCAGCCCCAGCATTTT.

This clonotype was seen at least ten times. The chain couples TRBV2 to TRBJ2-3; 7 bases map to TRBD1. Germline-derived CDR1 and CDR2 are SNHLY and FYNNEI. The V segment lost 9 bases and the J segment 5 bases; nucleotides outside the gene matches: 11. The CDR3 extends over 14 amino acids. The CDR3 DNA reads as TGTGCCAGTCAGCCCCTGACAGGGAAAGATACGCAGTATTTT. It yields the protein CASQPLTGKDTQYF. The complete variable domain, with remaining parts taken from reference TRBV2 and TRBJ2-3, reads EPEVTQTPSHQVTQMGQEVILRCVPISNHLYFYWYRQILGQKVEFLVSFYNNEISEKSEIFDDQFSVERPDGSNFTLKIRSTKLEDSAMYFCASQPLTGKDTQYFGPGTRLTVL.

The V gene is TRBV2, the J gene TRBJ1-5; 7 nucleotides align to TRBD1. Germline values: CDR1 SNHLY, CDR2 FYNNEI. J was trimmed by 0 bases and V by 7 bases; bases with no gene match: 3. This CDR3 comprises 14 residues. The CDR3 nucleotides read TGTGCCAGCAAACAGGGGTATAGCAATCAGCCCCAGCATTTT. It translates to CASKQGYSNQPQHF. Using reference TRBV2 and TRBJ1-5 for the parts outside the CDR3, the full variable domain is EPEVTQTPSHQVTQMGQEVILRCVPISNHLYFYWYRQILGQKVEFLVSFYNNEISEKSEIFDDQFSVERPDGSNFTLKIRSTKLEDSAMYFCASKQGYSNQPQHFGDGTRLSIL.

This clonotype was seen at least ten times. The chain joins TRBV10-2 to TRBJ1-5, with D tentatively TRBD1 (5 bases). CDR1 and CDR2 from the germline V gene are WSHSY and SAAADI. The CDR3 consists of 14 residues. V was clipped by 3 bases and J by 3 bases, with 9 bases between them. CDR3 residues: CASSDPGHNQPQHF. In DNA form, the CDR3 reads TGCGCCAGCAGTGATCCAGGGCACAATCAGCCCCAGCATTTT.

This clonotype was recorded many times. CDR3 loop: CASSLMPQGSDGYTF. CDR3 coding DNA: TGTGCCAGCAGTTTAATGCCCCAGGGGAGTGATGGCTACACCTTC. The chain is built from TRBV27 and TRBJ1-2; possible D gene TRBD1, 6 bases. The ends were cut back, 2 bases at V and 6 bases at J, with 16 bases in the middle. This CDR3 contains 15 residues. CDR1 and CDR2 (germline): MNHEY, SMNVEV (reference sequence).

Note on this clonotype: This may stem from a read error, because a much larger clone lies one nucleotide away. The CDR3 DNA is TGCGCCAGCACCACGCGGGGCGGATTTCACGAGACCCAGTACTTC. It is translated as CASTTRGGFHETQYF. V is TRBV5-1 and J is TRBJ2-5, with a possible D match to TRBD2 (6 bases). Looked up from germline, CDR1 is SGHRS and CDR2 is YFSETQ. The CDR3 contains 15 residues. V was clipped by 6 bases and J by 5 bases, with 20 bases between them.

Remarks on this clonotype: This may be a read error, as it is one base from a much larger clone. The chain combines TRBV3-1 with TRBJ2-2; 11 bases match TRBD2. The length of the CDR3 is 16 residues. The germline V gene has CDR1 LGHDT and CDR2 YNNKEL (reference sequence). The junction had 9 bases not matched to a gene; V was cut back by 5 bases and J by 7 bases. CDR3 sequence (DNA): TGTGCCAGCAGCTCCCGGACTAGCGGGTTCGTCGGGGAGCTGTTTTTT. This encodes CASSSRTSGFVGELFF.

This clonotype has at least ten counts. The chain carries TRBV12-3 or TRBV12-4 and TRBJ1-2; D is ambiguous. The CDR3 runs 15 residues. V was clipped by 5 bases and J by 5 bases, with 18 bases between them. DNA for the CDR3: TGTGCCAGCAGTGTTCTCCGGGTTCGTGAGTATGGCTACACCTTC. This codes for CASSVLRVREYGYTF.

This clonotype was detected ten times or more. The chain is built from TRBV5-1 and TRBJ2-5, with D possibly matching TRBD2 (5 bases). Germline CDR1 is SGHRS and CDR2 is YFSETQ. The CDR3 contains 15 residues. Trimming took 0 bases from V and 1 from J, leaving 10 bases between them. CDR3 residues: CASSLGARGQETQYF. The DNA of the CDR3 is TGCGCCAGCAGCTTGGGGGCCCGGGGCCAAGAGACCCAGTACTTC.

The gene calls are TRBV12-3 or TRBV12-4 and TRBJ2-1, with 14 positions matching TRBD2. CDR3 length equals 14 residues. J lost 10 bases, V lost 6 bases, and 5 bases had no gene match. The CDR3 DNA reads as TGTGCCAGCAGGACTAGCGGGAGGGATCGGGAGCAGTTCTTC. Its translation is CASRTSGRDREQFF.

This clonotype was detected a few times. The gene calls are TRBV6-1 and TRBJ2-5, with 7 positions matching TRBD1. Looked up from germline, CDR1 is MNHNS and CDR2 is SASEGT. The CDR3 length is 16 residues. With V trimmed by 3 bases and J by 1 base, 8 bases remained unmatched. The CDR3 loop reads CASSDFAAGGQETQYF. The CDR3 nucleotides are TGTGCCAGCAGTGACTTCGCCGCAGGGGGCCAAGAGACCCAGTACTTC.

In regard to this clonotype: This clone may be a read error of a much larger clone one base away. This sequence joins TRBV10-3 and TRBJ2-3; TRBD2 agrees at 8 bases. Unmatched junction bases numbered 15, after V lost 0 bases and J lost 4 bases. The CDR3 is made up of 19 amino acids. Germline lookup yields CDR1 ENHRY and CDR2 SYGVKD. CDR3 DNA sequence: TGTGCCATCAGTGAGTCGCCTCCCGCGGGGGGCGTTAGCTCAGATACGCAGTATTTT. Translated: CAISESPPAGGVSSDTQYF.

This clonotype was seen ten or more times. The DNA for the CDR3 is TGTGCCAGCATAGGGGGAAGGAGGTCGGGAGGCTACACCTTC. Residues: CASIGGRRSGGYTF. This rearrangement joins TRBV6-1 to TRBJ1-2, with D perhaps TRBD1 (6 bases). Germline CDR1 reads MNHNS; CDR2 reads SASEGT. The CDR3 has 14 amino acids. V dropped 7 bases and J dropped 8 bases, with 20 bases sitting between them.

This clonotype was seen many times. The CDR3 DNA follows: TGTGCCAGCAGCAGGCCGATCAGGGGCTTCGGTACCGGGGAGCTGTTTTTT. Encoded protein: CASSRPIRGFGTGELFF. The chain joins TRBV5-6 to TRBJ2-2; maybe TRBD1 (6 bases). V gave up 4 bases and J gave up 5 bases, with 21 bases separating them. Germline V gene sequence: CDR1 SGHDT, CDR2 YYEEEE. The CDR3 has 17 amino acids.

The V call is TRBV5-1, the J call TRBJ2-1; 8 bases fit TRBD1. The length of the CDR3 is 15 residues. V shed 3 bases, J shed 10 bases, and the junction held 12 bases outside the gene matches. Germline V gives CDR1 SGHRS, CDR2 YFSETQ. The CDR3 coding sequence is TGCGCCAGCAGCTCACGGACAGGGCCTGGATACGAGCAGTTCTTC. It is translated as CASSSRTGPGYEQFF. The whole variable domain, filled in from reference TRBV5-1 and TRBJ2-1, reads KAGVTQTPRYLIKTRGQQVTLSCSPISGHRSVSWYQQTPGQGLQFLFEYFSETQRNKGNFPGRFSGRQFSNSRSEMNVSTLELGDSALYLCASSSRTGPGYEQFFGPGTRLTVL.

The V gene is TRBV5-1, the J gene TRBJ2-3; weak D call: TRBD1 (5 bases). Germline V lookup: CDR1 SGHRS, CDR2 YFSETQ. This CDR3 is built from 14 residues. Trimming stripped 4 bases from V and 2 bases from J, with 11 bases between. The CDR3: CASSPLTVTDTQYF. CDR3 in DNA: TGCGCCAGCAGCCCACTGACAGTCACAGATACGCAGTATTTT.

Many counts were recorded for this clonotype. The genes are TRBV5-1 and TRBJ2-1; 11 bases agree with TRBD2. The CDR3 covers 15 residues. J gave up 6 bases and V 3 bases, and 5 bases lay outside the gene matches. From germline, CDR1 is SGHRS and CDR2 YFSETQ. The CDR3 DNA follows: TGCGCCAGCAGCTCGGGACTAGCGGACCTCAATGAGCAGTTCTTC. It encodes CASSSGLADLNEQFF.